These 12 T cell receptor beta chains were all obtained from the same sample, sequenced in a study of shared clonotypes between healthy human individuals. Only in-frame clones appear in the TCRdb table, and some are missing; sequencing was by immunoSEQ multiplex PCR. The data show about a million clones, approximately 80% seen once. The material sequenced was memory CD4+ T cells sorted from blood. As to subset: CD45RA-negative fraction. The receptors were gathered from a man between 18 and 29 years old in good health.

The chain combines TRBV6-1 with TRBJ1-5; D is possibly TRBD1 (5 bases). The CDR3 is 15 amino acids. CDR1 and CDR2 (germline): MNHNS, SASEGT. V lost 2 bases, J lost 2 bases, and 10 bases lay in between. Here the CDR3 reads CASSEQGFGNQPQHF. CDR3 DNA: TGTGCCAGCAGTGAACAGGGTTTTGGCAATCAGCCCCAGCATTTT.

The chain joins TRBV29-1 to TRBJ2-1, with a possible D match to TRBD1 (6 bases). The germline gives CDR1 SQVTM, CDR2 ANQGSEA. The V gene lost 0 bases and the J gene lost 6 bases, with 12 bases spanning the gap. This CDR3 comprises 14 residues. The CDR3 DNA sequence: TGCAGCGTTGAAGATCGTGCACAGGGCAATGAGCAGTTCTTC. Translation: CSVEDRAQGNEQFF.

This chain joins TRBV29-1 and TRBJ2-5; D gene ambiguous. The J call may be faulty, since TRBJ2-7 better matches the DNA end. Germline CDR1 is SQVTM and CDR2 is ANQGSEA. The CDR3 length is 12 residues. As DNA, the CDR3 is TGCAGCGTTGGTCCCAGCATCTACGAGCAGTACTTC. Encoded protein: CSVGPSIYEQYF.

This CDR3 reads CATWTSRWFEQYF. As DNA, the CDR3 is TGTGCCACCTGGACTAGCCGCTGGTTCGAGCAGTACTTC. The V gene is TRBV28, the J gene TRBJ2-7; 8 nucleotides align to TRBD2. The germline V gene has CDR1 MDHEN and CDR2 SYDVKM. The junction had 11 bases not matched to a gene; V was cut back by 10 bases and J by 6 bases. The CDR3 runs 13 residues.

The chain carries TRBV19 and TRBJ1-5; 7 positions match TRBD1. The CDR3 covers 18 residues. Trimming at V came to 5 bases and at J to 3 bases, leaving 16 bases not matched to a gene. Germline CDR1 is LNHDA and CDR2 is SQIVND (reference sequence). The CDR3 loop reads CASSSRSTGDFDNQPQHF. In DNA form, the CDR3 reads TGTGCCAGTAGTTCTCGTAGCACAGGGGATTTTGACAATCAGCCCCAGCATTTT. Based on the CDR3 plus reference TRBV19 and TRBJ1-5, the full variable domain is DGGITQSPKYLFRKEGQNVTLSCEQNLNHDAMYWYRQDPGQGLRLIYYSQIVNDFQKGDIAEGYSVSREKKESFPLTVTSAQKNPTAFYLCASSSRSTGDFDNQPQHFGDGTRLSIL.

The V call is TRBV5-1, the J call TRBJ2-7; D remains ambiguous. The V gene's germline CDR1 is SGHRS and CDR2 YFSETQ. V was shortened by 0 bases and J by 5 bases, with 12 bases between the two germline ends. CDR3 length equals 14 residues. This CDR3 reads CASSLEGQMDEQYF. DNA of the CDR3: TGCGCCAGCAGCTTGGAAGGTCAGATGGACGAGCAGTACTTC.

This clone was recorded only once. The chain uses TRBV5-1 and TRBJ1-5; weak D call: TRBD1 (6 bases). The ends were cut back, 0 bases at V and 3 bases at J, with 10 bases in the middle. The germline gives CDR1 SGHRS, CDR2 YFSETQ. The CDR3 consists of 15 residues. The CDR3 loop reads CASSLDGQTNQPQHF. The CDR3 DNA is TGCGCCAGCAGCTTGGATGGACAGACCAATCAGCCCCAGCATTTT.

This clone was observed a handful of times. The junction and the germline gene differ at one end; a read error may be behind it. This chain joins TRBV30 and TRBJ1-4; D may be TRBD1 (5 bases). The germline CDR1 and CDR2 sequences are GTSNPN and SVGIG (reference sequence). This CDR3 has 11 residues. The chain's CDR3 is CTGVEGEKLFF. The CDR3 DNA reads as TGCACGGGGGTAGAGGGTGAAAAACTGTTTTTT.

The rearrangement joins TRBV6-6 to TRBJ1-6; TRBD1 might be the D (5 bases). Germline V lookup: CDR1 MNHNY, CDR2 SVGAGI (reference sequence). Trimming took 5 bases from V and 10 from J, leaving 18 bases between them. CDR3 size: 15 residues. The CDR3 loop is CASSAQGPWGSPLHF. For the CDR3, the DNA is TGTGCCAGCAGTGCCCAGGGCCCCTGGGGGTCACCCCTCCACTTT.

The chain combines TRBV5-4 with TRBJ2-1; 7 bases fit TRBD2. The CDR3 extends over 16 amino acids. Trimming at V came to 4 bases and at J to 3 bases, leaving 10 bases not matched to a gene. Germline V gene data show CDR1 as SGHNT and CDR2 as YYREEE (reference sequence). CDR3 protein: CASSLGGLADYNEQFF. CDR3 sequence (DNA): TGTGCCAGCAGCCTCGGCGGGCTAGCGGACTACAATGAGCAGTTCTTC.

This clone was detected only once. The chain is built from TRBV5-1 and TRBJ2-1, with D maybe TRBD1 (5 bases). CDR3 length equals 15 residues. The V end lost 0 bases, the J end lost 12 bases, and 19 bases lay between the germline ends. Germline CDR1 reads SGHRS; CDR2 reads YFSETQ. The DNA for the CDR3 is TGCGCCAGCAGCTTGGCCGGACAAGGGGATACGGGGCAGTTCTTC. Encoded protein: CASSLAGQGDTGQFF.

The CDR3 loop is CASSPDRGQSYTF. The DNA of the CDR3 is TGTGCCAGCAGCCCGGACAGGGGGCAGAGCTACACCTTC. The chain joins TRBV5-4 to TRBJ1-2; TRBD1 matches 11 bases. J gave up 9 bases and V 4 bases, and 5 bases lay outside the gene matches. CDR1 and CDR2 (germline): SGHNT, YYREEE (reference sequence). The CDR3 is 13 amino acids.